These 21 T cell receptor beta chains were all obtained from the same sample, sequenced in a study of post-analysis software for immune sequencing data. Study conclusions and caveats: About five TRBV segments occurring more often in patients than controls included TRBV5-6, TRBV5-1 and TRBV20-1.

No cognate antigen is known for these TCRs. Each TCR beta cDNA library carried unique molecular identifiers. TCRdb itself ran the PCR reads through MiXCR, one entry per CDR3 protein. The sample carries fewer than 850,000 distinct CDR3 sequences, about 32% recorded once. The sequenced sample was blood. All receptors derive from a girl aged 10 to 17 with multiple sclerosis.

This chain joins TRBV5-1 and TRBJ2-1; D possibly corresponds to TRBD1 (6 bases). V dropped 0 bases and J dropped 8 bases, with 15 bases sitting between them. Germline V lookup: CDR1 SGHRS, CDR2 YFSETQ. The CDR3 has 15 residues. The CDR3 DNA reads TGCGCCAGCAGCTTGGAAGGGACACTATCCCATGAGCAGTTCTTC. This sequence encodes CASSLEGTLSHEQFF.

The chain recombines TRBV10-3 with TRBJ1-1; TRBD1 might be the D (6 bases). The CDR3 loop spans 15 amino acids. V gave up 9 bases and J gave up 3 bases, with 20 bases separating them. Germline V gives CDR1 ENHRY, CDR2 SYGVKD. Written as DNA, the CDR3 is TGTGCCATGAGGGCAGGGGCAACCCGGGACACTGAAGCTTTCTTT. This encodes CAMRAGATRDTEAFF.

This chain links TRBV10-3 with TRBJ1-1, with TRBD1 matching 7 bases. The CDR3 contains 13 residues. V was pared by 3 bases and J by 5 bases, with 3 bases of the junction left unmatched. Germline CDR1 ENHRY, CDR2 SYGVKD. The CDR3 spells CAISDDRVTEAFF. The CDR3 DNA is TGTGCCATCAGTGACGACAGGGTAACTGAAGCTTTCTTT.

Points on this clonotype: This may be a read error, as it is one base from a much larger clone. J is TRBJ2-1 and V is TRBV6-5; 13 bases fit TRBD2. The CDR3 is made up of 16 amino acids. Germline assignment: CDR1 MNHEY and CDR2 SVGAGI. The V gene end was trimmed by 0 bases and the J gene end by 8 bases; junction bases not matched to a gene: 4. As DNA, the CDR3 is TGTGCCAGCAGTTACTCGGGACTAGCGGGAACCGATGAGCAGTTCTTC. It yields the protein CASSYSGLAGTDEQFF.

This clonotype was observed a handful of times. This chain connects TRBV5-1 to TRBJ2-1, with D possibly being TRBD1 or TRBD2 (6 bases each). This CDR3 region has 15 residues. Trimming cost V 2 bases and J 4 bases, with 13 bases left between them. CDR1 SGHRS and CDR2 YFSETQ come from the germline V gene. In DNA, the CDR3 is TGCGCCAGCAGCTTAGGGGGGCAGAGTTACAATGAGCAGTTCTTC. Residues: CASSLGGQSYNEQFF.

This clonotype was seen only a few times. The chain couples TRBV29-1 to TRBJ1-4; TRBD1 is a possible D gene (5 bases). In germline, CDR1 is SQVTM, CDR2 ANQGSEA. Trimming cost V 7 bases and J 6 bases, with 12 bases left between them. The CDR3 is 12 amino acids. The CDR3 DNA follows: TGCAGCGCTCGGGGGGGAGATGAAAAACTGTTTTTT. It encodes CSARGGDEKLFF.

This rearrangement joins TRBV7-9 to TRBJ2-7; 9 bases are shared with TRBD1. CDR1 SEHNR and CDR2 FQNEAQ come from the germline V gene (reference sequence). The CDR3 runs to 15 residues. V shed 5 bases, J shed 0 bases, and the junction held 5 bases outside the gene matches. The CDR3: CASSNMGQGSYEQYF. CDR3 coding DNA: TGTGCCAGCAGCAATATGGGACAGGGCTCCTACGAGCAGTACTTC.

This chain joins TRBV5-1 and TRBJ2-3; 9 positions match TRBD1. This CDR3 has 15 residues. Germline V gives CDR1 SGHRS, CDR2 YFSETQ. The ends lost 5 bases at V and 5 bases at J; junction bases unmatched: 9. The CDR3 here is CASRSGTGLGDTQYF. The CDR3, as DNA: TGCGCCAGCAGGTCCGGGACAGGGTTGGGAGATACGCAGTATTTT. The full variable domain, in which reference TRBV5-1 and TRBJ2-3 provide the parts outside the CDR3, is KAGVTQTPRYLIKTRGQQVTLSCSPISGHRSVSWYQQTPGQGLQFLFEYFSETQRNKGNFPGRFSGRQFSNSRSEMNVSTLELGDSALYLCASRSGTGLGDTQYFGPGTRLTVL.

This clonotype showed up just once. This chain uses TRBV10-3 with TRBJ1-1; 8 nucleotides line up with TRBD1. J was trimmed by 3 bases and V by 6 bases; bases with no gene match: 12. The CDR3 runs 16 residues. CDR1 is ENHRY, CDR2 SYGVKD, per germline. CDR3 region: CAIRKLPGQVDTEAFF. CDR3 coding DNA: TGTGCCATCAGGAAACTACCGGGACAGGTGGACACTGAAGCTTTCTTT.

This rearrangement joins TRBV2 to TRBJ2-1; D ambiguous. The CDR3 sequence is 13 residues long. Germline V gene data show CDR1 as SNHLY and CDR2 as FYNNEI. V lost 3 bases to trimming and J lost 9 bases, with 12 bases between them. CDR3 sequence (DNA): TGTGCCAGCAGTGAGACCACCCTGGGTGAGCAGTTCTTC. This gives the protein CASSETTLGEQFF.

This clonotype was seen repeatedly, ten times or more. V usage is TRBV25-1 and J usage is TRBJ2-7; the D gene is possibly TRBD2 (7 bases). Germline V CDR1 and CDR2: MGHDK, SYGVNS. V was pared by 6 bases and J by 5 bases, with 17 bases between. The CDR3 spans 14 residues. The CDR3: CASSGGQRYDEQYF. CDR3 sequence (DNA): TGTGCCAGCAGCGGGGGGCAACGCTACGACGAGCAGTACTTC.

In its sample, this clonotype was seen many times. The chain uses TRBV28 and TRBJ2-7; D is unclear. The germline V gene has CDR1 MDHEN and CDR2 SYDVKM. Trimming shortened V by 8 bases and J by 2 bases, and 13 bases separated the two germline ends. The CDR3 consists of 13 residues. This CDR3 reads CASQPGRTYEQYF. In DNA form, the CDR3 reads TGTGCCAGCCAACCCGGTAGGACCTACGAGCAGTACTTC. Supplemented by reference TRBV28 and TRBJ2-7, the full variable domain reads DVKVTQSSRYLVKRTGEKVFLECVQDMDHENMFWYRQDPGLGLRLIYFSYDVKMKEKGDIPEGYSVSREKKERFSLILESASTNQTSMYLCASQPGRTYEQYFGPGTRLTVT.

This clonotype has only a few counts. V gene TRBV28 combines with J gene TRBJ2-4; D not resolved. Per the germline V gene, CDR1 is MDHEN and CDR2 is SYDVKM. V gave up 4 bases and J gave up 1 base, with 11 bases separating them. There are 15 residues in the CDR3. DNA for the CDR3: TGTGCCAGCAGTTCCTCTCCCGGGGCCAAAAACATTCAGTACTTC. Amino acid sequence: CASSSSPGAKNIQYF.

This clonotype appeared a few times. The CDR3, as DNA: TGCAGTGCTAGGCCCACCAAGGGGGAGCAGTTCTTC. Protein sequence: CSARPTKGEQFF. The rearrangement uses TRBV20-1 and TRBJ2-1; perhaps TRBD1 as D (5 bases). V was trimmed by 3 bases and J by 10 bases, leaving 13 bases between them. The length of the CDR3 is 12 residues. Germline assignment: CDR1 DFQATT and CDR2 SNEGSKA (reference sequence).

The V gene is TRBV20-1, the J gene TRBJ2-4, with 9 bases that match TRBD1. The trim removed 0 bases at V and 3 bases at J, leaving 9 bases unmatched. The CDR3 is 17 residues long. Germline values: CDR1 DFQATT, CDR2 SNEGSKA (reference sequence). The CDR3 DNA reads TGCAGTGCTAGAGATTTCCGGGACAGGGTAGTCAAAAACATTCAGTACTTC. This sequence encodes CSARDFRDRVVKNIQYF.

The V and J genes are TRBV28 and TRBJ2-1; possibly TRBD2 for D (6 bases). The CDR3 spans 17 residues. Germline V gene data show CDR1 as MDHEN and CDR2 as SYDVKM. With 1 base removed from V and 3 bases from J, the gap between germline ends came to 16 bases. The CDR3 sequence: CASSLSGIAEGYNEQFF. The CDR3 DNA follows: TGTGCCAGCAGTTTATCGGGCATAGCGGAAGGCTACAATGAGCAGTTCTTC.

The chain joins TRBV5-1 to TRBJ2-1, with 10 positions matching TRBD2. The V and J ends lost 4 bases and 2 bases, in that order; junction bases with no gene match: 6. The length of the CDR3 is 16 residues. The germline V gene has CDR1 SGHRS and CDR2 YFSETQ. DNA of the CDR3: TGCGCCAGCAGCCCCGGGACTAGCGTTGCCTACAATGAGCAGTTCTTC. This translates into CASSPGTSVAYNEQFF.

The CDR3: CASSLDMYGGSSYEQYF. The DNA of the CDR3 is TGTGCCAGCAGCTTAGATATGTATGGGGGGAGCTCCTACGAGCAGTACTTC. This chain links TRBV11-2 with TRBJ2-7; TRBD2 is a possible D gene (6 bases). Trimming left V 0 bases short and J 0 bases short, with 15 bases between. The CDR3 is made up of 17 amino acids. The germline CDR1 and CDR2 sequences are SGHAT and FQNNGV.

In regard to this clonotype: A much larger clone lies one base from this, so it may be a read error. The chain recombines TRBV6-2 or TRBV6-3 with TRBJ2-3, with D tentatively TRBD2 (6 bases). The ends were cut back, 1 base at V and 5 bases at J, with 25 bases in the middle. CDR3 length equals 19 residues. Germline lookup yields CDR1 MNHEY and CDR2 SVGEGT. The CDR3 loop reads CASSYFRQASAAPEDTQYF. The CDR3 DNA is TGTGCCAGCAGTTACTTCCGTCAGGCTAGCGCGGCTCCCGAAGATACGCAGTATTTT.

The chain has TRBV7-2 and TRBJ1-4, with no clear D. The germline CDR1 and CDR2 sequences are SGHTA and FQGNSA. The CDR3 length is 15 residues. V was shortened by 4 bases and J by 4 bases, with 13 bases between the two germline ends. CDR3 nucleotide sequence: TGTGCCAGCAGCTCCCGAGGACGGAGTAATGAAAAACTGTTTTTT. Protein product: CASSSRGRSNEKLFF.

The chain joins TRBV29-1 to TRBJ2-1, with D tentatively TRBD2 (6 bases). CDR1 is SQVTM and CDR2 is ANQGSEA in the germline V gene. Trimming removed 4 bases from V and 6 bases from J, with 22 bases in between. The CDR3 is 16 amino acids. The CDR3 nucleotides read TGCAGCGTTGGTCAGGCTAGCGAGCGAACCCCCAATGAGCAGTTCTTC. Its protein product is CSVGQASERTPNEQFF.